Shown below are 22 T cell receptor beta chains from a single sample sequenced in a study of T cell changes during pregnancy in multiple sclerosis. Sequenced by immunoSEQ multiplex PCR; TCRdb stores in-frame clones only, minus some. Here the sample spans more than 55,000 clones, around 92% being singletons. The sequenced sample was peripheral blood, obtained in the third trimester of pregnancy. The receptors here all came from a female donor in good health, enrolled as a control in a pregnancy study.

This clone is classed as medium-sized. This sequence joins TRBV6-4 and TRBJ2-2, with D possibly TRBD1 on 5 matching bases. The V end was cut by 3 bases, the J end by 3 bases, with 11 bases between. Germline V gene sequence: CDR1 MRHNA, CDR2 SNTAGT. This CDR3 contains 15 residues. CDR3 residues: CASSDRGGDTGELFF. The DNA of the CDR3 is TGTGCCAGCAGTGATAGGGGCGGTGACACCGGGGAGCTGTTTTTT.

The chain combines TRBV7-2 with TRBJ2-5, with D unclear. The CDR3 is 14 amino acids. The germline V gene has CDR1 SGHTA and CDR2 FQGNSA. Trimming removed 1 base from V and 1 base from J, with 7 bases in between. The DNA for the CDR3 is TGTGCCAGCAGCTTAGGCGGCCTCCAAGAGACCCAGTACTTC. Translating it yields CASSLGGLQETQYF.

The chain uses TRBV28 and TRBJ2-3, with D perhaps matching TRBD2 (6 bases). The CDR3 length is 15 residues. Trimming removed 1 base from V and 2 bases from J, with 10 bases in between. The V gene's germline CDR1 is MDHEN and CDR2 SYDVKM. The CDR3 region is CASSLSSGVTDTQYF. The CDR3 DNA follows: TGTGCCAGCAGTTTATCTTCGGGAGTCACAGATACGCAGTATTTT.

The rearrangement joins TRBV6-1 to TRBJ1-2, with 7 bases lining up with TRBD1. J was trimmed by 7 bases and V by 6 bases; bases with no gene match: 14. The germline V gene has CDR1 MNHNS and CDR2 SASEGT. CDR3 length: 15 residues. The CDR3 DNA reads as TGTGCCAGCAGGGCTAACACAGGGGACGCCGGTGGCTACACCTTC. Residues: CASRANTGDAGGYTF.

The gene calls are TRBV6-5 and TRBJ1-6, with D tentatively TRBD1 (6 bases). Between the trimmed V and J ends, which lost 8 bases and 8 bases, there was a span of 13 bases. This CDR3 comprises 13 residues. The germline CDR1 and CDR2 sequences are MNHEY and SVGAGI. In DNA form, the CDR3 reads TGTGCCAGCCGAGACAGGCGGGATTCACCCCTCCACTTT. It is translated as CASRDRRDSPLHF.

This clone appeared once. This chain links TRBV6-4 with TRBJ2-1; unclear D gene. CDR3 length: 17 residues. Trimming removed 0 bases from V and 8 bases from J, with 20 bases in between. Germline CDR1 is MRHNA and CDR2 is SNTAGT. This CDR3 reads CASSDSIVSSGLDEQFF. In DNA, the CDR3 is TGTGCCAGCAGTGACTCGATTGTATCATCAGGTTTAGATGAGCAGTTCTTC.

The genes are TRBV4-1 and TRBJ2-1, with D possibly TRBD2 on 5 matching bases. Germline V CDR1 and CDR2: MGHRA, YSYEKL. The ends were cut back, 1 base at V and 7 bases at J, with 14 bases in the middle. CDR3 length: 15 amino acids. This CDR3 reads CASSQGERRANEQFF. The CDR3 nucleotides are TGCGCCAGCAGCCAAGGGGAGCGCCGGGCGAATGAGCAGTTCTTC.

The chain is built from TRBV2 and TRBJ1-2; D gene ambiguous. The germline CDR1 and CDR2 sequences are SNHLY and FYNNEI. CDR3 size: 11 residues. V lost 0 bases and J lost 8, with 4 bases in between. CDR3 amino acids: CASSEASGYTF. CDR3 in DNA: TGTGCCAGCAGTGAAGCGAGCGGCTACACCTTC. Supplemented by reference TRBV2 and TRBJ1-2, the full variable domain reads EPEVTQTPSHQVTQMGQEVILRCVPISNHLYFYWYRQILGQKVEFLVSFYNNEISEKSEIFDDQFSVERPDGSNFTLKIRSTKLEDSAMYFCASSEASGYTFGSGTRLTVV.

V usage is TRBV2 and J usage is TRBJ1-1; 7 bases line up with TRBD1. Germline-derived CDR1 and CDR2 are SNHLY and FYNNEI. J lost 4 bases, V lost 6 bases, and 8 bases had no gene match. The CDR3 runs to 14 residues. The CDR3 nucleotides read TGTGCCAGCAGCGTCGACAGGGCAGGCACTGAAGCTTTCTTT. Its protein product is CASSVDRAGTEAFF.

The chain joins TRBV18 to TRBJ2-1, with no clear D. CDR1 is KGHSH, CDR2 LQKENI, per germline. This CDR3 comprises 14 residues. Trimming pared 6 bases from V and 5 bases from J, leaving 14 bases between. The CDR3 sequence: CASSPKIRDNEQFF. CDR3 nucleotide sequence: TGTGCCAGCTCCCCAAAGATTCGGGACAATGAGCAGTTCTTC.

About this clone: The same CDR3 can be traced to other DNA sequences in this sample. The V call is TRBV7-9, the J call TRBJ2-5; D is perhaps TRBD2 (6 bases). This CDR3 is 13 amino acids long. CDR1 is SEHNR and CDR2 is FQNEAQ in the germline V gene (reference sequence). The ends were cut back, 3 bases at V and 5 bases at J, with 10 bases in the middle. CDR3 in amino acids: CASSLAGRETQYF. CDR3 in DNA: TGTGCCAGCAGCTTGGCGGGGCGGGAGACCCAGTACTTC.

V and J are TRBV7-8 and TRBJ1-1; the match to TRBD1 covers 7 bases. With 5 bases clipped from V and 6 bases from J, the junction kept 3 bases outside the gene matches. The CDR3 consists of 12 residues. Germline V gene lookup returns CDR1 SGHVS and CDR2 FQNEAQ. The DNA of the CDR3 is TGTGCCAGCAGCCCGACAGGGCCTGAAGCTTTCTTT. This codes for CASSPTGPEAFF.

The chain combines TRBV6-1 with TRBJ2-5, with a possible D match to TRBD1 (5 bases). The germline CDR1 and CDR2 sequences are MNHNS and SASEGT. The CDR3 consists of 13 residues. V gave up 6 bases and J gave up 1 base, with 9 bases separating them. CDR3 in DNA: TGTGCCAGCAGAAGGGGCGGCCAAGAGACCCAGTACTTC. Residues: CASRRGGQETQYF.

The rearrangement uses TRBV9 and TRBJ2-1; D unresolved. This CDR3 contains 14 residues. V was pared by 0 bases and J by 2 bases, with 6 bases between. The germline V gene has CDR1 SGDLS and CDR2 YYNGEE. CDR3 in DNA: TGTGCCAGCAGCGTAGATGTAGCCTACAATGAGCAGTTCTTC. Translated, it gives CASSVDVAYNEQFF.

This clone was seen just once. This rearrangement joins TRBV5-5 to TRBJ2-1, with D maybe TRBD1 (6 bases). This CDR3 spans 13 amino acids. Trimming took off 4 bases at V and 6 bases at J, with 11 bases between the two ends. CDR1 is SGHKS, CDR2 YYEKEE, per germline (reference sequence). The CDR3 reads CASSRTDPNEQFF. In DNA form, the CDR3 reads TGTGCCAGCAGCAGGACAGATCCCAATGAGCAGTTCTTC. Full variable domain (outside the CDR3, taken from reference TRBV5-5 and TRBJ2-1): DAGVTQSPTHLIKTRGQQVTLRCSPISGHKSVSWYQQVLGQGPQFIFQYYEKEERGRGNFPDRFSARQFPNYSSELNVNALLLGDSALYLCASSRTDPNEQFFGPGTRLTVL.

The CDR3 region has the DNA TGCGCCAGCAGCCAAGGAGGCGCTTTTGACTATGGCTACACCTTC. The encoded protein is CASSQGGAFDYGYTF. The chain employs TRBV4-1 and TRBJ1-2, with D unresolved. This CDR3 is built from 15 residues. Germline V CDR1 and CDR2: MGHRA, YSYEKL. Trimming took 1 base from V and 3 from J, leaving 12 bases between them.

This sequence joins TRBV18 and TRBJ2-7; D not certain. The CDR3 has 13 amino acids. V was clipped by 2 bases and J by 3 bases, with 8 bases between them. Per germline, CDR1 KGHSH and CDR2 LQKENI. The CDR3 nucleotides read TGTGCCAGCTCACCATCGAGCGACTACGAGCAGTACTTC. It translates to CASSPSSDYEQYF.

The CDR3 sequence is CASSNGRFNEQFF. The CDR3 DNA follows: TGTGCCAGCTCGAACGGGAGGTTCAATGAGCAGTTCTTC. The V call is TRBV5-4, the J call TRBJ2-1, with 7 bases identical to TRBD2. The CDR3 length is 13 residues. Germline assignment: CDR1 SGHNT and CDR2 YYREEE (reference sequence). V lost 7 bases to trimming and J lost 6 bases; unmatched junction nucleotides: 7.

The chain is built from TRBV7-2 and TRBJ1-5; D is undetermined. The CDR3 spans 15 residues. Germline lookup yields CDR1 SGHTA and CDR2 FQGNSA. V was clipped by 3 bases and J by 3 bases, with 12 bases between them. The chain's CDR3 is CASSFTVGDNQPQHF. As DNA, the CDR3 is TGTGCCAGCAGCTTCACGGTCGGGGACAATCAGCCCCAGCATTTT.

J is TRBJ2-3 and V is TRBV9; D is uncertain. With 4 bases removed from V and 0 bases from J, the gap between germline ends came to 15 bases. This CDR3 spans 16 amino acids. From germline, CDR1 is SGDLS and CDR2 YYNGEE. Here the CDR3 reads CASSPRSSFSTDTQYF. The DNA for the CDR3 is TGTGCCAGCAGCCCCCGGAGTAGCTTTAGCACAGATACGCAGTATTTT.

The chain is built from TRBV30 and TRBJ2-3; D is possibly TRBD2 (6 bases). The CDR3 covers 16 residues. The V gene lost 0 bases and the J gene lost 3 bases, with 16 bases spanning the gap. Germline CDR1 GTSNPN, CDR2 SVGIG (reference sequence). The CDR3 nucleotides read TGTGCCTGGAGTGTTGAGGGGACTCGGGTTACAGATACGCAGTATTTT. Encoded protein: CAWSVEGTRVTDTQYF.

V gene TRBV9 combines with J gene TRBJ2-3, with TRBD1 matching 8 bases. This CDR3 is 16 amino acids long. V shed 3 bases, J shed 1 base, and the junction held 7 bases outside the gene matches. CDR1 SGDLS and CDR2 YYNGEE come from the germline V gene. The CDR3 here is CASSAEGTGRTDTQYF. DNA of the CDR3: TGTGCCAGCAGCGCCGAAGGGACAGGACGCACAGATACGCAGTATTTT.